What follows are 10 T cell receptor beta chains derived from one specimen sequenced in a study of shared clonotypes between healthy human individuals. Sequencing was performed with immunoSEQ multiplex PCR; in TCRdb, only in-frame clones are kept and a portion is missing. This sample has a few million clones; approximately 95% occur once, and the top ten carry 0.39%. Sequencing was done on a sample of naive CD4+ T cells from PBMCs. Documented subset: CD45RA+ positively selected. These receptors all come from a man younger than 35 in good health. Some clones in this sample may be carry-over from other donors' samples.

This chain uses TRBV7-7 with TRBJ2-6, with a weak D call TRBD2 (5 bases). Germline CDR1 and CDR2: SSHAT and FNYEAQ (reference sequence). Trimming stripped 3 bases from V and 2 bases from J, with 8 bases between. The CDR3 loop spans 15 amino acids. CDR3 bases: TGTGCCAGCAGCTTTCCCGGGGCTGGGGCCAACGTCCTGACTTTC. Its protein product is CASSFPGAGANVLTF.

CDR3 amino acids: CAGREGTLYEQYF. In nucleotides, the CDR3 is TGTGCCGGTCGCGAGGGTACCCTCTACGAGCAGTACTTC. The J gene is TRBJ2-7, the V gene TRBV30; D perhaps matches TRBD2 (5 bases). This CDR3 contains 13 residues. Trimming took 8 bases from V and 3 from J, leaving 17 bases between them. Germline values: CDR1 GTSNPN, CDR2 SVGIG (reference sequence).

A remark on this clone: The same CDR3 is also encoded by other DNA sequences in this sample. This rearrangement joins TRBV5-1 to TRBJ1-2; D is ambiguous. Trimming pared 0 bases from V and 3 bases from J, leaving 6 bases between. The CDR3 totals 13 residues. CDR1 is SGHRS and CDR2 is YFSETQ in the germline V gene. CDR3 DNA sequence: TGCGCCAGCAGCTTGGCCGGTGACTATGGCTACACCTTC. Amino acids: CASSLAGDYGYTF.

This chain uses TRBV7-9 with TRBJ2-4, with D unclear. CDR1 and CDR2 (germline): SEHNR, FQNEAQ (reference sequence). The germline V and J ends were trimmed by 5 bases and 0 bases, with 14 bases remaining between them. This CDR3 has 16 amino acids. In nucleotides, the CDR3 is TGTGCCAGCAGCCAAAATCTCATGAGAGCCAAAAACATTCAGTACTTC. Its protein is CASSQNLMRAKNIQYF. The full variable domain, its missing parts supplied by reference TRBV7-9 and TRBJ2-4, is DTGVSQNPRHKITKRGQNVTFRCDPISEHNRLYWYRQTLGQGPEFLTYFQNEAQLEKSRLLSDRFSAERPKGSFSTLEIQRTEQGDSAMYLCASSQNLMRAKNIQYFGAGTRLSVL.

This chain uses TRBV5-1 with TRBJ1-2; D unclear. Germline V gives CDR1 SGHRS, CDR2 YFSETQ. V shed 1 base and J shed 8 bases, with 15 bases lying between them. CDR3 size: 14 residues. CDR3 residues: CASSLTRNNDGYTF. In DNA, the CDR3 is TGCGCCAGCAGCTTGACGAGAAACAATGACGGCTACACCTTC.

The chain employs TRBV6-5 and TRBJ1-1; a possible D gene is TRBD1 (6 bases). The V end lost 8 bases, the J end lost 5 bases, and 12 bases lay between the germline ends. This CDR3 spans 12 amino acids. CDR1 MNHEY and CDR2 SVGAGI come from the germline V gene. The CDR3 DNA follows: TGTGCCAGCGGATACAGGGAAACTGAAGCTTTCTTT. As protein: CASGYRETEAFF.

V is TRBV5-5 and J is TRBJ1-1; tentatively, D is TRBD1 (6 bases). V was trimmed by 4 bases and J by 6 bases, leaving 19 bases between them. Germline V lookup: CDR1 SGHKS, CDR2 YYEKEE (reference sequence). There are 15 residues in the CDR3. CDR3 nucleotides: TGTGCCAGCAGCCCCAGCCCACAGGGTGGATCTGAAGCTTTCTTT. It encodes CASSPSPQGGSEAFF.

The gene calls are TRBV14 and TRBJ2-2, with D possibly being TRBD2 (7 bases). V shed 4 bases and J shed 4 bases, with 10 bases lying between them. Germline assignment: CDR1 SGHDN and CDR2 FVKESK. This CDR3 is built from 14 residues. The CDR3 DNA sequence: TGTGCCAGCAGCCTAGGGGGGGGCACCGGGGAGCTGTTTTTT. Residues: CASSLGGGTGELFF.

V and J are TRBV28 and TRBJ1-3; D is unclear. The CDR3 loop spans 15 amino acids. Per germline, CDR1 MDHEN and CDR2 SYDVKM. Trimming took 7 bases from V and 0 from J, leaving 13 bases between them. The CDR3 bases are TGTGCCAGCAAGGCAGACTTCTACTCTGGAAACACCATATATTTT. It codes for CASKADFYSGNTIYF.

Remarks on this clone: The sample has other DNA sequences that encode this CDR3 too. The CDR3 loop is CASSLQGLGETQYF. The CDR3 DNA is TGCGCCAGCAGCTTACAGGGTCTCGGGGAGACCCAGTACTTC. This chain joins TRBV5-1 and TRBJ2-5; D perhaps matches TRBD1 (6 bases). Germline CDR1 is SGHRS and CDR2 is YFSETQ. V dropped 2 bases and J dropped 5 bases, with 13 bases sitting between them. The CDR3 sequence is 14 residues long.